Here is one T cell receptor beta chain with its context. No antigen is known for it. Trimming took 5 bases from V and 5 from J, leaving 10 bases between them. The CDR3 contains 13 residues. Per germline, CDR1 MNHNY and CDR2 SVGAGI (reference sequence). The sample is drawn from a study of cytomegalovirus exposure and HLA in healthy donors. Study-level findings and limits: Being productive about 90% or about 30% of the time was typical of most TCR beta V segments in an earlier analysis.

60 Vbeta and 13 Jbeta primers were used in PCR. Data came from immunoSEQ multiplex PCR; TCRdb stores just in-frame clones and leaves some out. The table includes 55,000 to 85,000 clones, more than 80% detected once. The clonotype was recovered from a woman aged 25 to 45 in good health and CMV-seronegative. The sequenced sample consisted of PBMCs. V is TRBV6-6 and J is TRBJ1-5; D perhaps matches TRBD1 (5 bases). The CDR3 region has the DNA TGTGCCAGCAGTACGGAGGGGTATCAGCCCCAGCATTTT. This gives the protein CASSTEGYQPQHF.